Presented here are 30 T cell receptor beta chains from one specimen sequenced in a study of blood T cell repertoires in COVID-19. Only in-frame clones appear in the TCRdb table, and some are missing; sequencing was by immunoSEQ multiplex PCR. The sample consists of tens of thousands of clones, about nine tenths of them appearing once. The sequenced sample consisted of peripheral blood. These receptors were taken from a man in his 70s with active or convalescent COVID-19.

The chain employs TRBV6-6 and TRBJ1-4; maybe TRBD1 (6 bases). The CDR3 sequence is 16 residues long. The germline CDR1 and CDR2 sequences are MNHNY and SVGAGI (reference sequence). V was shortened by 5 bases and J by 4 bases, with 17 bases between the two germline ends. The CDR3 is CASSHYGGRLNEKLFF. Here the CDR3 DNA reads TGTGCCAGCAGTCACTATGGGGGCAGACTTAATGAAAAACTGTTTTTT.

The chain uses TRBV28 and TRBJ1-3; a weak D match, TRBD1 (5 bases). This CDR3 contains 15 residues. Trimming removed 8 bases at V and 4 bases at J, with 18 bases between. Germline assignment: CDR1 MDHEN and CDR2 SYDVKM. CDR3 sequence (DNA): TGTGCCAGCGGAAGCCTAGGGGCGTCCGGAAACACCATATATTTT. This gives the protein CASGSLGASGNTIYF.

The chain joins TRBV11-2 to TRBJ2-3; D possibly corresponds to TRBD1 (6 bases). Germline lookup yields CDR1 SGHAT and CDR2 FQNNGV. The germline V and J ends were trimmed by 6 bases and 5 bases, with 21 bases remaining between them. CDR3 length equals 16 residues. For the CDR3, the DNA is TGTGCCAGCAGACAGGGTCAAATAGTGGCGGGAGATACGCAGTATTTT. It is translated as CASRQGQIVAGDTQYF. Full variable domain (remainder filled in from reference TRBV11-2 and TRBJ2-3): EAGVAQSPRYKIIEKRQSVAFWCNPISGHATLYWYQQILGQGPKLLIQFQNNGVVDDSQLPKDRFSAERLKGVDSTLKIQPAKLEDSAVYLCASRQGQIVAGDTQYFGPGTRLTVL.

The chain has TRBV18 and TRBJ1-1; 8 bases are a match to TRBD1. V was pared by 4 bases and J by 5 bases, with 12 bases of the junction left unmatched. The germline V gene has CDR1 KGHSH and CDR2 LQKENI. The CDR3 extends over 16 amino acids. The CDR3 bases are TGTGCCAGCTCACGGGCCGCGGGACAGGAAGAAACTGAAGCTTTCTTT. Encoded protein: CASSRAAGQEETEAFF.

The chain joins TRBV19 to TRBJ2-4, with D possibly matching TRBD1 (5 bases). V was pared by 0 bases and J by 0 bases, with 12 bases between. CDR3 length: 17 amino acids. Germline V gives CDR1 LNHDA, CDR2 SQIVND (reference sequence). The CDR3 DNA follows: TGTGCCAGTAGTATAGAGACAGAGCCGCTAGCCAAAAACATTCAGTACTTC. Amino acid sequence: CASSIETEPLAKNIQYF. Based on the CDR3 plus reference TRBV19 and TRBJ2-4, the full variable domain is DGGITQSPKYLFRKEGQNVTLSCEQNLNHDAMYWYRQDPGQGLRLIYYSQIVNDFQKGDIAEGYSVSREKKESFPLTVTSAQKNPTAFYLCASSIETEPLAKNIQYFGAGTRLSVL.

This chain links TRBV7-2 with TRBJ1-6, with TRBD1 matching 10 bases. Germline assignment: CDR1 SGHTA and CDR2 FQGNSA. This CDR3 is built from 18 residues. J was trimmed by 0 bases and V by 3 bases; bases with no gene match: 5. The CDR3 coding sequence is TGTGCCAGCAGCTTCAGACAGGGGGCGAACTCCTATAATTCACCCCTCCACTTT. This gives the protein CASSFRQGANSYNSPLHF.

The rearrangement uses TRBV18 and TRBJ2-5, with TRBD2 identical over 10 bases. CDR1 and CDR2 from the germline V gene are KGHSH and LQKENI. The CDR3 is made up of 15 amino acids. V lost 5 bases to trimming and J lost 2 bases; unmatched junction nucleotides: 5. In DNA, the CDR3 is TGTGCCAGCTCAGCAACTAGCGGGAAGCAAGAGACCCAGTACTTC. Residues: CASSATSGKQETQYF.

This rearrangement joins TRBV7-2 to TRBJ2-1, with 10 bases fitting TRBD2. CDR1 and CDR2 (germline): SGHTA, FQGNSA. This CDR3 is 15 amino acids long. The V gene end was trimmed by 4 bases and the J gene end by 4 bases; junction bases not matched to a gene: 4. The CDR3 nucleotides read TGTGCCAGCAGCTCGAGCGGGGGGGATTACAATGAGCAGTTCTTC. Amino acid sequence: CASSSSGGDYNEQFF.

This sequence joins TRBV7-9 and TRBJ1-2; possible D gene TRBD1, 5 bases. Germline loops: CDR1 SEHNR, CDR2 FQNEAQ (reference sequence). The CDR3 runs 14 residues. V gave up 4 bases and J gave up 3 bases, with 12 bases separating them. The CDR3 protein is CASSSSRGDYGYTF. CDR3 bases: TGTGCCAGCAGCTCGTCCCGGGGGGACTATGGCTACACCTTC. The variable domain in full, with the rest retrieved from reference TRBV7-9 and TRBJ1-2, is DTGVSQNPRHKITKRGQNVTFRCDPISEHNRLYWYRQTLGQGPEFLTYFQNEAQLEKSRLLSDRFSAERPKGSFSTLEIQRTEQGDSAMYLCASSSSRGDYGYTFGSGTRLTVV.

The chain links TRBV4-1 to TRBJ1-1, with TRBD1 identical over 8 bases. This CDR3 has 15 residues. Unmatched junction bases numbered 14, after V lost 4 bases and J lost 10 bases. CDR1 is MGHRA, CDR2 YSYEKL, per germline. CDR3 residues: CASSPTGAGGSRAFF. CDR3 DNA: TGCGCCAGCAGCCCGACCGGGGCAGGGGGCAGTAGAGCTTTCTTT.

This chain links TRBV3-1 (or the pseudogene TRBV3-2) with TRBJ2-7; no clear D gene. V dropped 0 bases and J dropped 3 bases, with 6 bases sitting between them. This CDR3 comprises 13 residues. From germline, CDR1 is LGHDT and CDR2 YNNKEL (reference sequence). This CDR3 reads CASSQDPGYEQYF. In nucleotides, the CDR3 is TGTGCCAGCAGCCAAGATCCGGGCTACGAGCAGTACTTC.

The V and J genes are TRBV7-2 and TRBJ2-3, with 12 bases identical to TRBD2. In germline, CDR1 is SGHTA, CDR2 FQGNSA. Trimming cost V 3 bases and J 0 bases; bases outside gene matches: 4. The length of the CDR3 is 17 residues. CDR3 amino acids: CASSLTSGGTSTDTQYF. DNA of the CDR3: TGTGCCAGCAGCTTGACTAGCGGGGGAACTAGCACAGATACGCAGTATTTT.

This clone was seen only once. The chain combines TRBV14 with TRBJ1-6; weak D call: TRBD1 (5 bases). The length of the CDR3 is 13 residues. The V and J ends lost 2 bases and 16 bases respectively, with 15 bases between them. The germline gives CDR1 SGHDN, CDR2 FVKESK. The CDR3 bases are TGTGCCAGCAGCCAACTTAGAGCAGGGCATCTCCACTTT. Its translation is CASSQLRAGHLHF.

This clone was seen just once. The chain recombines TRBV4-1 with TRBJ2-1; the match to TRBD2 covers 8 bases. Trimming removed 0 bases from V and 5 bases from J; junction bases left unmatched: 9. The germline V gene has CDR1 MGHRA and CDR2 YSYEKL. This CDR3 has 17 residues. This CDR3 is CASSQDTGGAHDNEQFF. CDR3 nucleotide sequence: TGCGCCAGCAGCCAAGATACGGGGGGGGCGCACGACAATGAGCAGTTCTTC.

V usage is TRBV11-2 and J usage is TRBJ2-1; the match to TRBD1 covers 8 bases. V lost 5 bases, J lost 5 bases, and 8 bases stayed unmatched. Per germline, CDR1 SGHAT and CDR2 FQNNGV. The CDR3 contains 15 residues. Written as DNA, the CDR3 is TGTGCCAGCAGCGTCAGGGGGCAGGCCGACAATGAGCAGTTCTTC. Translation gives CASSVRGQADNEQFF. Drawing the rest from reference TRBV11-2 and TRBJ2-1, the complete variable domain is EAGVAQSPRYKIIEKRQSVAFWCNPISGHATLYWYQQILGQGPKLLIQFQNNGVVDDSQLPKDRFSAERLKGVDSTLKIQPAKLEDSAVYLCASSVRGQADNEQFFGPGTRLTVL.

V gene TRBV18 combines with J gene TRBJ1-1; D uncertain. CDR1 is KGHSH, CDR2 LQKENI, per germline. V was cut by 5 bases and J by 4 bases, with 14 bases left in between. CDR3 length: 14 residues. The CDR3 DNA sequence: TGTGCCAGCTCAACTGAAGGGAGGGCCACTGAAGCTTTCTTT. It is translated as CASSTEGRATEAFF.

This chain connects TRBV5-1 to TRBJ1-1; 7 bases are shared with TRBD1. Unmatched junction bases numbered 11, after V lost 6 bases and J lost 0 bases. The CDR3 is made up of 16 amino acids. The germline gives CDR1 SGHRS, CDR2 YFSETQ. CDR3 sequence (DNA): TGCGCCAGCACTGAGGGGGCATTTGGGATGAACACTGAAGCTTTCTTT. It yields the protein CASTEGAFGMNTEAFF.

The CDR3 reads CASSLPFTENEKLFF. Written as DNA, the CDR3 is TGCGCCAGCAGCTTACCATTCACAGAAAATGAAAAACTGTTTTTT. This chain uses TRBV5-1 with TRBJ1-4; no clear D gene. Germline V gives CDR1 SGHRS, CDR2 YFSETQ. This CDR3 region has 15 residues. Trimming took off 2 bases at V and 5 bases at J, with 13 bases between the two ends.

V gene TRBV7-9 combines with J gene TRBJ1-2; 9 nucleotides align to TRBD1. The ends lost 6 bases at V and 7 bases at J; junction bases unmatched: 12. This CDR3 spans 15 amino acids. In germline, CDR1 is SEHNR, CDR2 FQNEAQ (reference sequence). The CDR3 reads CASRLGTGGSFGYTF. CDR3 in DNA: TGTGCCAGCAGGCTGGGAACAGGGGGCAGTTTTGGCTACACCTTC.

This chain joins TRBV2 and TRBJ1-2; TRBD1 is a possible D gene (6 bases). Germline CDR1 reads SNHLY; CDR2 reads FYNNEI. The ends were cut back, 4 bases at V and 6 bases at J, with 12 bases in the middle. The CDR3 covers 13 residues. CDR3 in DNA: TGTGCCAGCAGTGTACAGGGTGGGGATGGCTACACCTTC. It yields the protein CASSVQGGDGYTF.

The J gene is TRBJ2-7, the V gene TRBV7-2; possible D gene TRBD1, 6 bases. The CDR3 has 14 amino acids. Germline CDR1 SGHTA, CDR2 FQGNSA. V dropped 3 bases and J dropped 4 bases, with 13 bases sitting between them. The CDR3 nucleotides are TGTGCCAGCAGCTTTGCAGGGGTCGGGTACGAGCAGTACTTC. Translated, it gives CASSFAGVGYEQYF. Looking up the rest from reference TRBV7-2 and TRBJ2-7 gives the full variable domain: GAGVSQSPSNKVTEKGKDVELRCDPISGHTALYWYRQSLGQGLEFLIYFQGNSAPDKSGLPSDRFSAERTGGSVSTLTIQRTQQEDSAVYLCASSFAGVGYEQYFGPGTRLTVT.

J is TRBJ2-3 and V is TRBV7-6, with D possibly matching TRBD2 (7 bases). The CDR3 loop spans 18 amino acids. CDR1 and CDR2 (germline): SGHVS, FNYEAQ. V lost 4 bases, J lost 5 bases, and 25 bases lay in between. CDR3 in amino acids: CASSSNRARGGSIDTQYF. The CDR3 DNA is TGTGCCAGCAGCTCAAATAGGGCCCGCGGGGGCTCTATAGATACGCAGTATTTT.

This chain connects TRBV5-4 to TRBJ2-7, with 8 bases that match TRBD1. Germline CDR1 is SGHNT and CDR2 is YYREEE (reference sequence). This CDR3 is 14 amino acids long. The V gene end was trimmed by 5 bases and the J gene end by 2 bases; junction bases not matched to a gene: 6. CDR3 protein: CASSWYRGAYEQYF. The DNA for the CDR3 is TGTGCCAGCAGTTGGTACAGGGGGGCCTACGAGCAGTACTTC.

The chain recombines TRBV6-5 with TRBJ2-7, with D hard to call. The CDR3 spans 12 residues. Germline lookup yields CDR1 MNHEY and CDR2 SVGAGI. Trimming pared 6 bases from V and 6 bases from J, leaving 12 bases between. The CDR3 here is CASSYSPSEQYF. CDR3 nucleotides: TGTGCCAGCAGCTACAGCCCCTCCGAGCAGTACTTC.

V usage is TRBV9 and J usage is TRBJ2-2; a possible D gene is TRBD2 (6 bases). Trimming left V 4 bases short and J 3 bases short, with 13 bases between. There are 15 residues in the CDR3. Germline CDR1 reads SGDLS; CDR2 reads YYNGEE. The CDR3 spells CASSSEGLYTGELFF. DNA of the CDR3: TGTGCCAGCAGCTCAGAGGGACTTTACACCGGGGAGCTGTTTTTT.

V is TRBV28 and J is TRBJ1-1, with D possibly being TRBD1 (6 bases). The V gene lost 1 base and the J gene lost 7 bases, with 7 bases spanning the gap. This CDR3 is 12 amino acids long. The germline gives CDR1 MDHEN, CDR2 SYDVKM. The CDR3, as DNA: TGTGCCAGCAGTTTATTCAGGGGTGAAGCTTTCTTT. Translating gives CASSLFRGEAFF.

J is TRBJ1-6 and V is TRBV19; tentatively, D is TRBD1 (6 bases). Between the trimmed V and J ends, which lost 3 bases and 0 bases, there was a span of 15 bases. Per germline, CDR1 LNHDA and CDR2 SQIVND (reference sequence). CDR3 length equals 18 residues. The CDR3 region has the DNA TGTGCCAGTAGTATCTGGGCAGGGGCGAGCTCCTATAATTCACCCCTCCACTTT. This codes for CASSIWAGASSYNSPLHF.

This chain connects TRBV6-1 to TRBJ2-5; D call uncertain. The V end lost 3 bases, the J end lost 9 bases, and 11 bases lay between the germline ends. The CDR3 runs to 12 residues. In germline, CDR1 is MNHNS, CDR2 SASEGT. CDR3 residues: CASSDTKEPQYF. Here the CDR3 DNA reads TGTGCCAGCAGTGATACTAAGGAGCCCCAGTACTTC.

This clone was observed a single time. V gene TRBV18 combines with J gene TRBJ2-1, with TRBD2 identical over 7 bases. The CDR3 extends over 15 amino acids. Germline lookup yields CDR1 KGHSH and CDR2 LQKENI. Germline trimming cut 6 bases from V and 2 bases from J; bases unmatched to any gene: 7. The CDR3 DNA reads as TGTGCCAGCTCCCTTAACGGGGGGACCTACAATGAGCAGTTCTTC. Translating it yields CASSLNGGTYNEQFF. Full variable domain (rest looked up from reference TRBV18 and TRBJ2-1): NAGVMQNPRHLVRRRGQEARLRCSPMKGHSHVYWYRQLPEEGLKFMVYLQKENIIDESGMPKERFSAEFPKEGPSILRIQQVVRGDSAAYFCASSLNGGTYNEQFFGPGTRLTVL.

V usage is TRBV5-1 and J usage is TRBJ1-6, with D tentatively TRBD1 (6 bases). V lost 4 bases and J 6 bases, leaving 11 bases between the germline ends. Germline V lookup: CDR1 SGHRS, CDR2 YFSETQ. The length of the CDR3 is 14 residues. The CDR3 region has the DNA TGCGCCAGCAGCCAACAGGGTTTTAATTCACCCCTCCACTTT. Its translation is CASSQQGFNSPLHF. The whole variable domain, filled in from reference TRBV5-1 and TRBJ1-6, reads KAGVTQTPRYLIKTRGQQVTLSCSPISGHRSVSWYQQTPGQGLQFLFEYFSETQRNKGNFPGRFSGRQFSNSRSEMNVSTLELGDSALYLCASSQQGFNSPLHFGNGTRLTVT.